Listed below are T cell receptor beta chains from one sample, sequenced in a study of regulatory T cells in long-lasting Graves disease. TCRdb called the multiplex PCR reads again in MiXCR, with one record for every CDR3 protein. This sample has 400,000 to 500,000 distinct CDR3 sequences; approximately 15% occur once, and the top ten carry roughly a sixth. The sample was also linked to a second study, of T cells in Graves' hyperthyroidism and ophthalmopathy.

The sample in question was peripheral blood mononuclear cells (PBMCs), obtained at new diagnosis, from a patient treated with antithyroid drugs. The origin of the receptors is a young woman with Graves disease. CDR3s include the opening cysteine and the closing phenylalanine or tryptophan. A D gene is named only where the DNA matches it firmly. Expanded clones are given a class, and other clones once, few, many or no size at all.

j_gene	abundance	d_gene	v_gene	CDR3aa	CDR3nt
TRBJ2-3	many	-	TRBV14	CASSPDGYTQYF	TGTGCCAGCAGCCCCGACGGATATACGCAGTATTTT
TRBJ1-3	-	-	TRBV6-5	CASSYSPRGPSGNTIYF	TGTGCCAGCAGTTACTCTCCCAGGGGTCCCTCTGGAAACACCATATATTTT
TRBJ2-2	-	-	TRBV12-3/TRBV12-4	CASSLVSPPSGELFF	TGTGCCAGCAGTTTAGTGTCCCCGCCCTCCGGGGAGCTGTTTTTT
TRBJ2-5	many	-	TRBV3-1	CASSQEGVQETQYF	TGTGCCAGCAGCCAAGAGGGGGTTCAAGAGACCCAGTACTTC
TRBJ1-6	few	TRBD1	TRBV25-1	CASSLRQGSNSPLHF	TGTGCCAGCAGCCTTAGACAGGGAAGTAATTCACCCCTCCACTTT
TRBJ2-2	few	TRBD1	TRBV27	CASQRTGAGELFF	TGTGCCAGCCAGCGGACAGGGGCCGGGGAGCTGTTTTTT
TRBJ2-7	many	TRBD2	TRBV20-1	CSAKDPAGGSEQYF	TGCAGTGCTAAAGACCCAGCGGGAGGCTCCGAGCAGTACTTC
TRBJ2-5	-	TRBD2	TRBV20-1	CSARDARGERELEETQYF	TGCAGTGCTAGAGATGCCCGGGGCGAGCGGGAGTTGGAAGAGACCCAGTACTTC
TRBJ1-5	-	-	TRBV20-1	CSAPGGGSNQPQHF	TGCAGTGCTCCCGGGGGCGGGAGCAATCAGCCCCAGCATTTT
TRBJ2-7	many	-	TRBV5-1	CASSLELLSYEQYF	TGCGCCAGCAGCTTGGAACTACTCTCCTACGAGCAGTACTTC
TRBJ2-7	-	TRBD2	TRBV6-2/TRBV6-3	CASSFSGREYF	TGTGCCAGCAGTTTTAGCGGGAGGGAGTACTTC
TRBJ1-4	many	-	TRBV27	CASRGEGEKLFF	TGTGCCAGCCGGGGAGAGGGTGAAAAACTGTTTTTT
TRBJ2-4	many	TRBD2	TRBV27	CASSISAGVNIQYF	TGTGCCAGCAGTATCTCAGCGGGAGTAAACATTCAGTACTTC
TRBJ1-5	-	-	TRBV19	CASSSHGTASNQPQHF	TGTGCCAGTAGTTCGCATGGGACGGCTAGCAATCAGCCCCAGCATTTT
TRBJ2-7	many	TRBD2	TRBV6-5	CASTYSGRSSYEQYF	TGTGCCAGCACTTATAGCGGGCGGAGCTCCTACGAGCAGTACTTC
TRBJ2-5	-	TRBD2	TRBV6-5	CASSFPWGGETQYF	TGTGCCAGCAGTTTTCCCTGGGGGGGAGAGACCCAGTACTTC
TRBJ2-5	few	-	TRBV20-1	CSARGRDTQETQYF	TGCAGTGCTAGGGGAAGGGACACCCAAGAGACCCAGTACTTC
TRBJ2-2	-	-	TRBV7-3	CASGRGGAGELFF	TGTGCCAGCGGCCGAGGAGGGGCCGGGGAGCTGTTTTTT
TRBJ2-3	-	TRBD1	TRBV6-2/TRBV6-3	CASSLGQTFTDTQYF	TGTGCCAGCAGCCTGGGACAGACTTTCACAGATACGCAGTATTTT
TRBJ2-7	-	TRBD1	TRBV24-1	CATSRTGDEQYF	TGTGCCACCAGCCGGACAGGCGACGAGCAGTACTTC
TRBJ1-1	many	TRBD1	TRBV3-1	CASSQGTGVGGTEAFF	TGTGCCAGCAGCCAAGGGACAGGGGTGGGAGGGACTGAAGCTTTCTTT
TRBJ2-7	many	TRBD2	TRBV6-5	CASSLVATSGNYEQYF	TGTGCCAGCAGTTTGGTTGCGACTAGCGGGAACTACGAGCAGTACTTC
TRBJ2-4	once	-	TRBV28	CASLSGTKNIQYF	TGTGCCAGCTTGTCGGGAACCAAAAACATTCAGTACTTC
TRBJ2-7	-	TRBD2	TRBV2	CASSGGGIAGAHEQYF	TGTGCCAGCAGCGGGGGGGGGATAGCGGGAGCTCACGAGCAGTACTTC
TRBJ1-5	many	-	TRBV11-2	CASSLEQGSQPQHF	TGTGCCAGCAGCTTAGAGCAGGGCAGTCAGCCCCAGCATTTT
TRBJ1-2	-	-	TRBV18	CASLSQGDGYTF	TGTGCCAGTCTGTCCCAGGGTGATGGCTACACCTTC
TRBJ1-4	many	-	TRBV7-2	CASSLEATNEKLFF	TGTGCCAGCAGCTTAGAGGCAACTAATGAAAAACTGTTTTTT
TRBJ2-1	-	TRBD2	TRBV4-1	CASSQEGLAGGTGQFF	TGCGCCAGCAGCCAAGAGGGGCTAGCGGGAGGTACAGGTCAGTTCTTC
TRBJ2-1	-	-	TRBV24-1	CATSGDRTESYNEQFF	TGTGCCACCAGTGGGGATCGGACAGAGTCCTACAATGAGCAGTTCTTC
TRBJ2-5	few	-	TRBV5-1	CASSKEGIETQYF	TGCGCCAGCAGCAAGGAGGGAATAGAGACCCAGTACTTC
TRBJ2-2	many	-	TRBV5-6	CASSLIEGANTGELFF	TGTGCCAGCAGCTTAATCGAGGGTGCGAACACCGGGGAGCTGTTTTTT
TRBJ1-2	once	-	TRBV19	CASSPRTGNNYGYTF	TGTGCCAGTAGTCCAAGGACGGGGAATAACTATGGCTACACCTTC
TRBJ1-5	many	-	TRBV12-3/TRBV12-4	CASSPTRDQPQHF	TGTGCCAGCAGCCCTACACGGGATCAGCCCCAGCATTTT
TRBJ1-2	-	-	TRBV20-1	CSLPTGGGAGGYTF	TGCAGCCTCCCAACTGGGGGGGGCGCCGGTGGCTACACCTTC
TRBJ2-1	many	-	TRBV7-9	CASSLLTGEGSYEQFF	TGTGCCAGCAGCTTATTAACGGGAGAAGGATCCTATGAGCAGTTCTTC
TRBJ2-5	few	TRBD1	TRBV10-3	CAVSTGGRETQYF	TGTGCCGTGTCGACAGGGGGTCGGGAGACCCAGTACTTC
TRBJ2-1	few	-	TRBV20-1	CSVRSGASYNEQFF	TGCAGTGTCAGGTCGGGGGCCTCCTACAATGAGCAGTTCTTC
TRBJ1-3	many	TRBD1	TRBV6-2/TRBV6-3	CASSYGIGTGGNTIYF	TGTGCCAGCAGTTACGGAATCGGGACAGGCGGAAACACCATATATTTT
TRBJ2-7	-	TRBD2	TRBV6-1	CASSEALLWTRGNYEQYF	TGTGCCAGCAGTGAAGCGCTTCTCTGGACTAGAGGCAACTACGAGCAGTACTTC
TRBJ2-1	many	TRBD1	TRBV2	CASSEQGVSYNEQFF	TGTGCCAGCAGTGAACAGGGGGTCTCCTACAATGAGCAGTTCTTC
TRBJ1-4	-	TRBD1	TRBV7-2	CASKKGASVEKLFF	TGTGCCAGCAAGAAGGGGGCATCTGTTGAAAAACTGTTTTTT
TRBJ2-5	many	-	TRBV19	CASSTPGLDQETQYF	TGTGCCAGTAGTACCCCGGGACTGGACCAAGAGACCCAGTACTTC
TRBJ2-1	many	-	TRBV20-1	CSATRDNGQYNEQFF	TGCAGTGCTACAAGGGACAACGGCCAATACAATGAGCAGTTCTTC
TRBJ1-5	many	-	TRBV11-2	CASSLERAQPQHF	TGTGCCAGCAGCTTAGAGCGCGCTCAGCCCCAGCATTTT
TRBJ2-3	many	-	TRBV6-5	CASSYFKGAGTDTQYF	TGTGCCAGCAGTTATTTTAAAGGAGCGGGCACAGATACGCAGTATTTT
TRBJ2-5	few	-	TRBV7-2	CASSRLQETQYF	TGTGCCAGCAGCCGCCTGCAAGAGACCCAGTACTTC
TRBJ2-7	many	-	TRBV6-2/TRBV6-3	CASSYRGGTQEQYF	TGTGCCAGCAGTTACAGGGGGGGGACACAAGAGCAGTACTTC
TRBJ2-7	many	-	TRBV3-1	CASSYGRDLYEQYF	TGTGCCAGCAGCTACGGACGGGACCTCTACGAGCAGTACTTC
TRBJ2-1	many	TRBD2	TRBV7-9	CASSYGGAGEFYNEQFF	TGTGCCAGCTCCTATGGGGGAGCGGGAGAGTTCTACAATGAGCAGTTCTTC